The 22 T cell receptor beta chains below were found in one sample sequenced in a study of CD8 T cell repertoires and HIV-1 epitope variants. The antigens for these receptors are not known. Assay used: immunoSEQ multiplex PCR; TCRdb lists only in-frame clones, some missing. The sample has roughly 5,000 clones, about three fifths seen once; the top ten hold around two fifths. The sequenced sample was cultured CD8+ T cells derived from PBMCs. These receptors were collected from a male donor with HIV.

The CDR3 DNA sequence: TGTGCCATCAAAGATGGGGCCAGCTCCTACGAGCAGTACTTC. Protein product: CAIKDGASSYEQYF. The rearrangement uses TRBV10-3 and TRBJ2-7; perhaps TRBD1 as D (5 bases). This CDR3 is 14 amino acids long. Germline CDR1 reads ENHRY; CDR2 reads SYGVKD. Trimming pared 7 bases from V and 0 bases from J, leaving 13 bases between.

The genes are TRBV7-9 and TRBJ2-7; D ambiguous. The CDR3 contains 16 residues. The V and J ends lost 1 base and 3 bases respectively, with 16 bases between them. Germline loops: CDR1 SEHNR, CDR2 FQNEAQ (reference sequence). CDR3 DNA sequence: TGTGCCAGCAGCTTAGAATTCCAGAATCCTGTCTACGAGCAGTACTTC. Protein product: CASSLEFQNPVYEQYF. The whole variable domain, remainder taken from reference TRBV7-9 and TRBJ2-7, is DTGVSQNPRHKITKRGQNVTFRCDPISEHNRLYWYRQTLGQGPEFLTYFQNEAQLEKSRLLSDRFSAERPKGSFSTLEIQRTEQGDSAMYLCASSLEFQNPVYEQYFGPGTRLTVT.

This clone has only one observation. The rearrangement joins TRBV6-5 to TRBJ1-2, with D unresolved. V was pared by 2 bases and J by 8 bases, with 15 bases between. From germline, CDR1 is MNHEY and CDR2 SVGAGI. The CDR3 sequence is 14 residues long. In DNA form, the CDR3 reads TGTGCCAGCAGTTACGAGCCAGCAGGAGAAGGCTACACCTTC. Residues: CASSYEPAGEGYTF.

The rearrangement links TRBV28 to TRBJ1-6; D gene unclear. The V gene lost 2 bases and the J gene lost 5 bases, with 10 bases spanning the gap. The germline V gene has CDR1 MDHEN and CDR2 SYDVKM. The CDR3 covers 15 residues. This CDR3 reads CASSLVGGDNSPLHF. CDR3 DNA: TGTGCCAGCAGTTTAGTGGGCGGGGATAATTCACCCCTCCACTTT.

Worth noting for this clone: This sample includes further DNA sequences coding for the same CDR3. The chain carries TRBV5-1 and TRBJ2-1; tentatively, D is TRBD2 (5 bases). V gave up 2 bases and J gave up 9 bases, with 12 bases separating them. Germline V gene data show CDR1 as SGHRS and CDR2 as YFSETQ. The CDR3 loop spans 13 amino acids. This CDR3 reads CASSFLDYGEQFF. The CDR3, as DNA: TGCGCCAGCAGCTTCCTTGACTATGGTGAGCAGTTCTTC.

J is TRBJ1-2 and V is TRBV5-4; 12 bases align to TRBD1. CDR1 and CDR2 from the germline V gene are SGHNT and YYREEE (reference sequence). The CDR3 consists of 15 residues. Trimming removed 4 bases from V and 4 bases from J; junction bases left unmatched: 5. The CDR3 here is CASSTGTGGSYGYTF. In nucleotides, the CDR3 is TGTGCCAGCAGCACCGGGACAGGGGGCAGCTATGGCTACACCTTC.

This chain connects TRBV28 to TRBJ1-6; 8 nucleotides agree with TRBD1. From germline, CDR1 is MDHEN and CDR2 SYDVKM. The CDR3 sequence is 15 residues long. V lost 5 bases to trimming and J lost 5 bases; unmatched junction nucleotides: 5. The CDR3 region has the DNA TGTGCCAGCAGTCACCTGACAGGGGATAATTCACCCCTCCACTTT. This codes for CASSHLTGDNSPLHF.

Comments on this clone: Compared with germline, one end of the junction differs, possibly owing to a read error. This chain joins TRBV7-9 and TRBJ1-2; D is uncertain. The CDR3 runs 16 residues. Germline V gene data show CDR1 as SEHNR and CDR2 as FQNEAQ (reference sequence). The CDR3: CASSQDPVELDYGYTF. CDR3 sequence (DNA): TGCGCCAGCAGCCAAGATCCCGTCGAACTCGACTATGGCTACACCTTC.

CDR3 bases: TGTGCCAGCAGCTTGGAAAGGGCTGGAGAAAAACTGTTTTTT. Protein sequence: CASSLERAGEKLFF. The chain combines TRBV5-6 with TRBJ1-4; no firm D call. The length of the CDR3 is 14 residues. Germline lookup yields CDR1 SGHDT and CDR2 YYEEEE. Trimming removed 0 bases at V and 8 bases at J, with 11 bases between. The full variable domain, in which reference TRBV5-6 and TRBJ1-4 provide the parts outside the CDR3, is DAGVTQSPTHLIKTRGQQVTLRCSPKSGHDTVSWYQQALGQGPQFIFQYYEEEERQRGNFPDRFSGHQFPNYSSELNVNALLLGDSALYLCASSLERAGEKLFFGSGTQLSVL.

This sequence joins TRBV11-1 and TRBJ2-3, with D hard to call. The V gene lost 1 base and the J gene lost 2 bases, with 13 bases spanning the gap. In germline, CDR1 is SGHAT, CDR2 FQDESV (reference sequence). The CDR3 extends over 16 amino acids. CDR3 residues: CASSLVPSLTTDTQYF. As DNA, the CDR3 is TGTGCCAGCAGCTTAGTCCCTAGTCTTACCACAGATACGCAGTATTTT.

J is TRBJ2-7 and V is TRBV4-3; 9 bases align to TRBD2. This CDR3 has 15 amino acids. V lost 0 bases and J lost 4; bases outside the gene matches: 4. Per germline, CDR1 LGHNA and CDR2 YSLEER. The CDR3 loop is CASSQEGGGEYEQYF. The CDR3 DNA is TGCGCCAGCAGCCAAGAAGGCGGGGGGGAGTACGAGCAGTACTTC.

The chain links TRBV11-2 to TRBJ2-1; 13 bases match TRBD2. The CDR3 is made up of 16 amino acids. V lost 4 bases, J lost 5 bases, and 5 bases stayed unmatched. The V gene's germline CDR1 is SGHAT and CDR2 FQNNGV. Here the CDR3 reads CASSSLGLAGNNEQFF. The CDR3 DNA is TGTGCCAGCAGCTCCCTGGGACTAGCGGGAAACAATGAGCAGTTCTTC. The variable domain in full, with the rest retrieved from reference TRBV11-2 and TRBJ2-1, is EAGVAQSPRYKIIEKRQSVAFWCNPISGHATLYWYQQILGQGPKLLIQFQNNGVVDDSQLPKDRFSAERLKGVDSTLKIQPAKLEDSAVYLCASSSLGLAGNNEQFFGPGTRLTVL.

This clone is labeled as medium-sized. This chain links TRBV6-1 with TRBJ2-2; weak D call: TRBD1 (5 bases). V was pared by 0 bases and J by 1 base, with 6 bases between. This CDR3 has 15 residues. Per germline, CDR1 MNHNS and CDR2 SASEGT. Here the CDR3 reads CASSEAGENTGELFF. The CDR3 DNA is TGTGCCAGCAGTGAAGCAGGGGAGAACACCGGGGAGCTGTTTTTT.

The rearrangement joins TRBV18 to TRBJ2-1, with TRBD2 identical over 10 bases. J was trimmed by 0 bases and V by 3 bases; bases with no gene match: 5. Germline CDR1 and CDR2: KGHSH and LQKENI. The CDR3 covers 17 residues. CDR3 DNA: TGTGCCAGCTCACCTAGGGCTAGCGGGAGCTCCTACAATGAGCAGTTCTTC. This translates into CASSPRASGSSYNEQFF.

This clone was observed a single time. CDR3 DNA sequence: TGTGCCAGCAGCGACCGGGACAGGGGGCTCGGCTACACCTTC. Translating gives CASSDRDRGLGYTF. The chain employs TRBV2 and TRBJ1-2, with TRBD1 identical over 12 bases. V gave up 6 bases and J gave up 8 bases; unmatched junction bases: 7. The CDR3 sequence is 14 residues long. Per the germline V gene, CDR1 is SNHLY and CDR2 is FYNNEI.

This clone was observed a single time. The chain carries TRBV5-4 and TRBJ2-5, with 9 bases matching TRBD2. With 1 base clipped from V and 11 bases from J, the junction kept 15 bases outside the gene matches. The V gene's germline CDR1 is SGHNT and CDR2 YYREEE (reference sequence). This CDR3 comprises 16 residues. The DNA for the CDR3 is TGTGCCAGCAGCTTGCCCCTCGAAGGCGGGGGGGGTGAGCAGTACTTC. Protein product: CASSLPLEGGGGEQYF.

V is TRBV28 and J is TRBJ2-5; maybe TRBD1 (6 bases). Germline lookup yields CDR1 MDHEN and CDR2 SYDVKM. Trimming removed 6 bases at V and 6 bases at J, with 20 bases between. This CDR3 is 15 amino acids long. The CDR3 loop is CASSPVDGTLKTQYF. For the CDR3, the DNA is TGTGCCAGCAGCCCCGTAGACGGGACACTAAAGACCCAGTACTTC.

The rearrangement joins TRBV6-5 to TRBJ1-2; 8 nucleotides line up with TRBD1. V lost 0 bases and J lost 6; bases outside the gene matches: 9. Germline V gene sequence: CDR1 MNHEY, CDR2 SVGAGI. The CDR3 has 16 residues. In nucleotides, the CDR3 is TGTGCCAGCAGTTACTCCTTGCCAGGGGGCGCGGATGGCTACACCTTC. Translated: CASSYSLPGGADGYTF.

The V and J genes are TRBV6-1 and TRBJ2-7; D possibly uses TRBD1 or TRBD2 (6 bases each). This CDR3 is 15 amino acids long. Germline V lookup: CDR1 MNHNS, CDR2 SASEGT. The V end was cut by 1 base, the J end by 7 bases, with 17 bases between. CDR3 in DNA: TGTGCCAGCAGTGAAGATGGAGGGGGGATGTGGGAGCAGTACTTC. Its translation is CASSEDGGGMWEQYF.

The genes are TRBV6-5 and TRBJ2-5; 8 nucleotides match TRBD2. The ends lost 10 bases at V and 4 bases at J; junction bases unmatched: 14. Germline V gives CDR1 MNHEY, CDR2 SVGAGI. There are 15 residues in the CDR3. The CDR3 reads CATSRYSGGPETQYF. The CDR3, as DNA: TGTGCCACTTCCCGTTACAGCGGGGGACCAGAGACCCAGTACTTC.

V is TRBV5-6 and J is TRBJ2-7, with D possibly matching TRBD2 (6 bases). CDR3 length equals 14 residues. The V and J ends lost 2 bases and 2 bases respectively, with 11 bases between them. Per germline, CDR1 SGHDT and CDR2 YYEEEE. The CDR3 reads CASSLGGNPYEQYF. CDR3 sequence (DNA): TGTGCCAGCAGCTTAGGCGGGAACCCCTACGAGCAGTACTTC.

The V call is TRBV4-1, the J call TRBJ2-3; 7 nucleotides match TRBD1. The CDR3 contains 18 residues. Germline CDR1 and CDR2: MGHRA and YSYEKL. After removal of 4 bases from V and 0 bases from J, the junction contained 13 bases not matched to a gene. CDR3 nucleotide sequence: TGCGCCAGCAGCCCGGGGACAGATCCGAAACCTAGCACAGATACGCAGTATTTT. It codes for CASSPGTDPKPSTDTQYF.